The rows below give T cell receptor beta chains drawn from one sample of a study of cytomegalovirus exposure and HLA in healthy donors. This table comes from immunoSEQ multiplex PCR, and its TCRdb copy is limited to in-frame clones, with some not included. The sample consists of tens of thousands of clones, more than 65% of them appearing once. The sample was PBMCs. The source of these receptors is a man between 25 and 39 years old in good health and CMV-seronegative. The CDR3 runs from the conserved cysteine through the conserved F or W. A D gene is named only where the DNA matches it firmly. The size entry is marked missing in some rows and otherwise reads once, few, many or a size class.

CDR3 protein: CASSLGGPRYNSPLHF
CDR3 DNA: TGTGCCAGCAGCTTAGGAGGGCCACGGTATAATTCACCCCTCCACTTT
clone size: -
V gene: TRBV7-2
D gene: -
J gene: TRBJ1-6

CDR3 protein: CASSPRDRAEQYF
CDR3 DNA: TGTGCCAGCAGCCCTCGGGACAGAGCGGAGCAGTACTTC
clone size: -
V gene: TRBV9
D gene: TRBD1
J gene: TRBJ2-7

CDR3 protein: CASSFPSLERINSPLHF
CDR3 DNA: TGTGCCAGCAGTTTCCCTAGCTTAGAGAGGATTAATTCACCCCTCCACTTT
clone size: -
V gene: TRBV28
D gene: -
J gene: TRBJ1-6

CDR3 protein: CASSSRVGQETQYF
CDR3 DNA: TGTGCCAGCAGCTCCCGCGTTGGCCAAGAGACCCAGTACTTC
clone size: few
V gene: TRBV5-4
D gene: -
J gene: TRBJ2-5

CDR3 protein: CASSVRIQETQYF
CDR3 DNA: TGTGCCAGCAGCGTGAGGATCCAAGAGACCCAGTACTTC
clone size: -
V gene: TRBV9
D gene: -
J gene: TRBJ2-5

CDR3 protein: CASSWDGSPYNEQFF
CDR3 DNA: TGCGCCAGCAGCTGGGACGGGAGCCCTTACAATGAGCAGTTCTTC
clone size: -
V gene: TRBV5-1
D gene: -
J gene: TRBJ2-1

CDR3 protein: CASQGQITGELFF
CDR3 DNA: TGTGCCAGTCAGGGGCAGATCACCGGGGAGCTGTTTTTT
clone size: once
V gene: TRBV5-6
D gene: -
J gene: TRBJ2-2

CDR3 protein: CASSRDSATDRTFF
CDR3 DNA: TGTGCCAGCAGCCGGGACAGTGCCACAGACAGAACTTTCTTT
clone size: -
V gene: TRBV6-5
D gene: TRBD1
J gene: TRBJ1-1

CDR3 protein: CASGTGGNSPLHF
CDR3 DNA: TGTGCCAGTGGGACAGGGGGGAATTCACCCCTCCACTTT
clone size: -
V gene: TRBV19
D gene: TRBD1
J gene: TRBJ1-6

CDR3 protein: CASSDSGDGSYGYTF
CDR3 DNA: TGTGCCAGCAGTGACTCCGGGGATGGGAGCTATGGCTACACCTTC
clone size: -
V gene: TRBV6-4
D gene: -
J gene: TRBJ1-2

CDR3 protein: CSVGGQGVKGEQFF
CDR3 DNA: TGCAGCGTCGGAGGACAGGGGGTCAAGGGTGAGCAGTTCTTC
clone size: -
V gene: TRBV29-1
D gene: TRBD1
J gene: TRBJ2-1

CDR3 protein: CASSSFTGGAETQYF
CDR3 DNA: TGTGCCAGCTCATCCTTTACCGGGGGGGCTGAGACCCAGTACTTC
clone size: -
V gene: TRBV18
D gene: TRBD2
J gene: TRBJ2-5

CDR3 protein: CASSWTGTRETQYF
CDR3 DNA: TGTGCCAGCAGCTGGACAGGCACTCGGGAGACCCAGTACTTC
clone size: -
V gene: TRBV5-5
D gene: TRBD1
J gene: TRBJ2-5

CDR3 protein: CASSYGITEAFF
CDR3 DNA: TGTGCCAGCAGTTATGGCATCACTGAAGCTTTCTTT
clone size: -
V gene: TRBV6-6
D gene: -
J gene: TRBJ1-1

CDR3 protein: CASSERTGGDTEAFF
CDR3 DNA: TGTGCCAGCAGCGAGAGGACAGGGGGGGACACTGAAGCTTTCTTT
clone size: -
V gene: TRBV5-4
D gene: TRBD1
J gene: TRBJ1-1

CDR3 protein: CASSLFGTGAYEQYF
CDR3 DNA: TGTGCCAGCAGCTTATTTGGGACAGGGGCCTACGAGCAGTACTTC
clone size: -
V gene: TRBV7-9
D gene: TRBD1
J gene: TRBJ2-7

CDR3 protein: CASSPPGRGDRPNEQFF
CDR3 DNA: TGTGCCAGCAGCCCCCCAGGCAGGGGCGACCGGCCCAATGAGCAGTTCTTC
clone size: -
V gene: TRBV7-9
D gene: -
J gene: TRBJ2-1

CDR3 protein: CASSQDQNSGYGYTF
CDR3 DNA: TGTGCCAGCAGCCAAGATCAAAACAGTGGCTATGGCTACACCTTC
clone size: medium-sized
V gene: TRBV4-2
D gene: -
J gene: TRBJ1-2

CDR3 protein: CASSPPGGLGSGAFF
CDR3 DNA: TGTGCCAGCTCACCTCCGGGGGGATTGGGAAGTGGCGCTTTCTTT
clone size: -
V gene: TRBV18
D gene: -
J gene: TRBJ1-1

CDR3 protein: CASSESGWTEAFF
CDR3 DNA: TGTGCCAGCAGTGAATCGGGATGGACTGAAGCTTTCTTT
clone size: -
V gene: TRBV25-1
D gene: -
J gene: TRBJ1-1

CDR3 protein: CASSADPAGEKLFF
CDR3 DNA: TGCGCCAGCAGCGCCGACCCTGCGGGTGAAAAACTGTTTTTT
clone size: -
V gene: TRBV5-1
D gene: -
J gene: TRBJ1-4

CDR3 protein: CASSQTTLAGARGNEQFF
CDR3 DNA: TGTGCCAGCAGCCAAACTACCTTAGCGGGGGCCAGGGGAAATGAGCAGTTCTTC
clone size: -
V gene: TRBV11-3
D gene: TRBD2
J gene: TRBJ2-1

CDR3 protein: CASSSQAVETQYF
CDR3 DNA: TGTGCCAGCAGCTCCCAAGCGGTGGAGACCCAGTACTTC
clone size: once
V gene: TRBV7-8
D gene: -
J gene: TRBJ2-5

CDR3 protein: CASTRFGGYGYTF
CDR3 DNA: TGTGCCAGCACCCGCTTCGGCGGCTATGGCTACACCTTC
clone size: few
V gene: TRBV7-2
D gene: -
J gene: TRBJ1-2

CDR3 protein: CASSLTGDNQPQHF
CDR3 DNA: TGCGCCAGCAGCTTGACAGGAGACAATCAGCCCCAGCATTTT
clone size: -
V gene: TRBV5-1
D gene: -
J gene: TRBJ1-5

CDR3 protein: CASRSPNYEQYF
CDR3 DNA: TGTGCCAGTAGAAGCCCCAACTACGAGCAGTACTTC
clone size: -
V gene: TRBV28
D gene: -
J gene: TRBJ2-7

CDR3 protein: CASSLSTDTLSGANVLTF
CDR3 DNA: TGTGCCAGCAGCTTATCCACGGACACCCTCTCTGGGGCCAACGTCCTGACTTTC
clone size: once
V gene: TRBV7-6
D gene: -
J gene: TRBJ2-6

CDR3 protein: CASTRANSNQPQHF
CDR3 DNA: TGTGCCAGCACCCGAGCTAATAGCAATCAGCCCCAGCATTTT
clone size: -
V gene: TRBV5-6
D gene: -
J gene: TRBJ1-5

CDR3 protein: CASSRTGFLVTIYF
CDR3 DNA: TGTGCCAGCAGTAGGACAGGGTTCCTGGTCACCATATATTTT
clone size: once
V gene: TRBV6-6
D gene: TRBD1
J gene: TRBJ1-3

CDR3 protein: CASSSQGNEQFF
CDR3 DNA: TGTGCCAGCAGTTCCCAGGGTAATGAGCAGTTCTTC
clone size: -
V gene: TRBV27
D gene: -
J gene: TRBJ2-1

CDR3 protein: CASSDRTGGKLFF
CDR3 DNA: TGTGCCAGCAGTGATCGGACAGGGGGAAAACTGTTTTTT
clone size: -
V gene: TRBV2
D gene: TRBD1
J gene: TRBJ1-4

CDR3 protein: CASSADRGRELFF
CDR3 DNA: TGTGCCAGCAGCGCGGACAGAGGAAGGGAGCTGTTTTTT
clone size: -
V gene: TRBV11-3
D gene: -
J gene: TRBJ2-2

CDR3 protein: CASSLPGYEQYF
CDR3 DNA: TGTGCCAGCAGCTTACCGGGATACGAGCAGTACTTC
clone size: -
V gene: TRBV5-6
D gene: -
J gene: TRBJ2-7

CDR3 protein: CAWRRGGEGNTIYF
CDR3 DNA: TGTGCCTGGAGGAGAGGGGGCGAAGGAAACACCATATATTTT
clone size: -
V gene: TRBV30
D gene: TRBD1
J gene: TRBJ1-3

CDR3 protein: CASSVVAQTGNTGELFF
CDR3 DNA: TGTGCCAGCAGCGTAGTAGCTCAGACCGGGAACACCGGGGAGCTGTTTTTT
clone size: -
V gene: TRBV9
D gene: -
J gene: TRBJ2-2

CDR3 protein: CASSVDSPSPFRNSPLHF
CDR3 DNA: TGTGCCAGCAGCGTAGACTCCCCATCTCCTTTTCGTAATTCACCCCTCCACTTT
clone size: few
V gene: TRBV9
D gene: -
J gene: TRBJ1-6

CDR3 protein: CASSQTRQGVSPYGYTF
CDR3 DNA: TGCGCCAGCAGCCAAACCAGACAGGGCGTGAGCCCTTATGGCTACACCTTC
clone size: -
V gene: TRBV4-3
D gene: TRBD1
J gene: TRBJ1-2

CDR3 protein: CASSRDSRSNQPQHF
CDR3 DNA: TGTGCCAGCAGCCGGGACAGCAGAAGCAATCAGCCCCAGCATTTT
clone size: -
V gene: TRBV21-1
D gene: -
J gene: TRBJ1-5

CDR3 protein: CASSLQGSETQYF
CDR3 DNA: TGTGCCAGCAGCTTACAGGGGAGCGAGACCCAGTACTTC
clone size: -
V gene: TRBV5-4
D gene: TRBD1
J gene: TRBJ2-5

CDR3 protein: CASGSITLKNTEAFF
CDR3 DNA: TGTGCCAGCGGTTCTATCACCCTCAAGAACACTGAAGCTTTCTTT
clone size: -
V gene: TRBV27
D gene: -
J gene: TRBJ1-1

CDR3 protein: CASSLDPGRDQPQHF
CDR3 DNA: TGTGCCAGCAGCTTAGATCCAGGGCGCGATCAGCCCCAGCATTTT
clone size: -
V gene: TRBV7-8
D gene: -
J gene: TRBJ1-5

CDR3 protein: CASRPTQGASSPLHF
CDR3 DNA: TGCGCCAGCAGACCCACACAGGGGGCCAGTTCACCCCTCCACTTT
clone size: -
V gene: TRBV5-1
D gene: TRBD1
J gene: TRBJ1-6

CDR3 protein: CASSIGQGNTIYF
CDR3 DNA: TGTGCCAGTAGTATTGGACAGGGAAACACCATATATTTT
clone size: -
V gene: TRBV19
D gene: -
J gene: TRBJ1-3

CDR3 protein: CASSVGQGANSGNSPLHF
CDR3 DNA: TGTGCCAGCAGCGTAGGCCAGGGGGCGAATAGTGGTAATTCACCCCTCCACTTT
clone size: -
V gene: TRBV9
D gene: TRBD1
J gene: TRBJ1-6

CDR3 protein: CASRLFRYPNYDYTF
CDR3 DNA: TGTGCCAGCAGGCTATTTAGGTATCCTAACTATGACTACACCTTC
clone size: -
V gene: TRBV6-5
D gene: -
J gene: TRBJ1-2

CDR3 protein: CASSERQGGQPQHF
CDR3 DNA: TGTGCCAGCAGTGAAAGGCAGGGAGGTCAGCCCCAGCATTTT
clone size: few
V gene: TRBV6-1
D gene: -
J gene: TRBJ1-5

CDR3 protein: CASSEAGTGGYGYTF
CDR3 DNA: TGTGCCAGCAGTGAGGCTGGGACAGGGGGCTATGGCTACACCTTC
clone size: once
V gene: TRBV2
D gene: TRBD1
J gene: TRBJ1-2

CDR3 protein: CASSESSGGTQETQYF
CDR3 DNA: TGTGCCAGCAGTGAATCATCAGGGGGGACCCAAGAGACCCAGTACTTC
clone size: -
V gene: TRBV25-1
D gene: -
J gene: TRBJ2-5

CDR3 protein: CASSRTGISLEKLFF
CDR3 DNA: TGTGCCAGCAGCAGAACCGGGATATCCCTTGAAAAACTGTTTTTT
clone size: few
V gene: TRBV5-8
D gene: -
J gene: TRBJ1-4

CDR3 protein: CSVRFGGAFSSYEQYF
CDR3 DNA: -
clone size: -
V gene: TRBV29-1
D gene: -
J gene: TRBJ2-7

CDR3 protein: CASSSYSTTNTEAFF
CDR3 DNA: TGTGCCAGCAGCTCGTATTCGACAACGAACACTGAAGCTTTCTTT
clone size: few
V gene: TRBV7-6
D gene: -
J gene: TRBJ1-1

CDR3 protein: CAARTEQETQYF
CDR3 DNA: TGTGCCGCCCGGACAGAGCAAGAGACCCAGTACTTC
clone size: -
V gene: TRBV21-1
D gene: -
J gene: TRBJ2-5

CDR3 protein: CASRLNRGMNTEAFF
CDR3 DNA: TGCGCCAGCAGGCTTAACAGGGGGATGAACACTGAAGCTTTCTTT
clone size: once
V gene: TRBV5-1
D gene: TRBD1
J gene: TRBJ1-1

CDR3 protein: CASSGTGGSYEQYF
CDR3 DNA: TGTGCCAGCAGTGGGACAGGGGGGTCCTACGAGCAGTACTTC
clone size: -
V gene: TRBV6-1
D gene: TRBD1
J gene: TRBJ2-7

CDR3 protein: CASSQGHANTGELFF
CDR3 DNA: TGTGCCAGCAGCCAGGGGCACGCGAACACCGGGGAGCTGTTTTTT
clone size: -
V gene: TRBV14
D gene: -
J gene: TRBJ2-2

CDR3 protein: CAWSVRSSGGSGGQFF
CDR3 DNA: TGTGCCTGGAGTGTAAGATCTAGCGGGGGTTCCGGGGGGCAGTTCTTC
clone size: once
V gene: TRBV30
D gene: TRBD2
J gene: TRBJ2-1

CDR3 protein: CASSGRGSTDTQYF
CDR3 DNA: TGTGCCAGCAGCGGTCGAGGGTCCACAGATACGCAGTATTTT
clone size: -
V gene: TRBV9
D gene: -
J gene: TRBJ2-3

CDR3 protein: CASSLEGRRFVSNQPQHF
CDR3 DNA: TGTGCCAGCAGCTTAGAAGGGAGGAGGTTCGTGAGCAATCAGCCCCAGCATTTT
clone size: few
V gene: TRBV7-8
D gene: -
J gene: TRBJ1-5